This TCR beta chain was identified in a study of cytomegalovirus exposure and HLA in healthy donors. Study conclusions and caveats: Being indistinguishable, some V segments were excluded, TRBV6-2 and TRBV6-3 among them. Prior analysis indicated that the majority of TCR beta V segments exhibited productivity approximately 90% or approximately 30% of the time.

To note about this clone: No antigen is known for it.

The CDR3 runs to 15 residues. Trimming stripped 6 bases from V and 6 bases from J, with 18 bases between. The germline V gene encodes CDR1 SGHKS and CDR2 YYEKEE (reference sequence). PCR employed 60 Vbeta and 13 Jbeta primers. The authors' processing: In a later analysis, around 12 million of approximately 81 million unique beta chains occurred in at least two donors. TCRdb keeps only in-frame clones here, not all; method: immunoSEQ multiplex PCR. That table is the source of V, J and clone size, and D and trimming were worked out from the DNA. The table records fewer than 250,000 clones, roughly three quarters of them present only once.

The V call is TRBV5-5, the J call TRBJ2-2; D might be TRBD2 (5 bases). The source is a woman aged 50 to 60 in good health and CMV-seronegative. Material for sequencing was PBMCs. CDR3 coding DNA: TGTGCCAGCATACGGGCCCCCGGAGGTGCCGGGGAGCTGTTTTTT. This translates into CASIRAPGGAGELFF.